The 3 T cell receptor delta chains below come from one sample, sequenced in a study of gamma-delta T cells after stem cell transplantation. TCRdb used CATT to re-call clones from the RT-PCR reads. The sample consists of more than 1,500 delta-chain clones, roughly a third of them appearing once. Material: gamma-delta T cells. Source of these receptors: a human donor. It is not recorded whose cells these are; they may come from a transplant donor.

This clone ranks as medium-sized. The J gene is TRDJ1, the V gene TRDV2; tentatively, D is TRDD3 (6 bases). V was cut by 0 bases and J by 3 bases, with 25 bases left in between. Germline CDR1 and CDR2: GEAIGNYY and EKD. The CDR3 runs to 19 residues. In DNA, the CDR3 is TGTGCCTGTGACACCGTAGGGAGCTCGGGGATTTGGGAAGCCGATAAACTCATCTTT. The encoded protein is CACDTVGSSGIWEADKLIF.

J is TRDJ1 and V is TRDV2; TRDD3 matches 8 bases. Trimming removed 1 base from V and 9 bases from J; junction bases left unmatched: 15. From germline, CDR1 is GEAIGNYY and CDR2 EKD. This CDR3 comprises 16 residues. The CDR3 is CACDTIGRDTRGELIF. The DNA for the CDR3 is TGTGCCTGTGACACTATTGGAAGGGATACGCGCGGGGAACTCATCTTT.

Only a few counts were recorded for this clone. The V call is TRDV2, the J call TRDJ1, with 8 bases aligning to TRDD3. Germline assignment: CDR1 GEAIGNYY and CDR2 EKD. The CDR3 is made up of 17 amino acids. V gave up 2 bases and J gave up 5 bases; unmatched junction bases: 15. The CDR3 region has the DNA TGTGCCTGTGACATGCCTGGGGGAGGCGGCGAGCGGGATAAACTCATCTTT. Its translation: CACDMPGGGGERDKLIF.